Listed below are T cell receptor beta chains from one sample, sequenced in a study of T cell changes during pregnancy in multiple sclerosis. Clones were sequenced by immunoSEQ multiplex PCR, and TCRdb holds only the in-frame ones, with some missing. The sample shows around 67,000 clones, roughly 90% of them seen only once. The sample consisted of peripheral blood, taken after pregnancy. Receptors were obtained from a female donor in good health, enrolled as a control in a pregnancy study. CDR3s include the opening cysteine and the closing phenylalanine or tryptophan. A D gene is named only where the DNA matches it firmly. Clone size is stated in some rows and not others, as once, few, many or a class when expanded.

len	v_gene	abundance	d_gene	j_gene	CDR3aa	CDR3nt
14	TRBV5-4	NA	TRBD1	TRBJ2-7	CASSPTDREYEQYF	TGTGCCAGCAGCCCCACCGACAGGGAGTACGAGCAGTACTTC
12	TRBV7-2	NA	TRBD1	TRBJ1-5	CASSSGQLPQHF	TGTGCCAGCAGCTCGGGACAGCTGCCCCAGCATTTT
15	TRBV10-3	NA	TRBD2	TRBJ2-1	CAISESSGSLHEQFF	TGTGCCATCAGTGAGTCAAGCGGGAGTCTCCATGAGCAGTTCTTC
16	TRBV7-2	NA	TRBD1	TRBJ1-5	CASSTRTGGLYQPQHF	TGTGCCAGCAGCACACGGACAGGGGGTCTGTATCAGCCCCAGCATTTT
14	TRBV10-1	NA	NA	TRBJ2-5	CASSEAGPGETQYF	TGCGCCAGCAGTGAGGCAGGTCCAGGGGAGACCCAGTACTTC
16	TRBV7-9	NA	TRBD1	TRBJ1-3	CASSLVLTGGRNTIYF	TGTGCCAGCAGCTTAGTATTAACAGGGGGTCGGAACACCATATATTTT
12	TRBV5-6	NA	NA	TRBJ2-7	CASSKSVYEQYF	TGTGCCAGCAGCAAATCGGTCTACGAGCAGTACTTC
17	TRBV27	NA	TRBD2	TRBJ2-5	CASSPLDLLADQETQYF	TGTGCCAGCAGTCCACTCGACCTACTAGCGGACCAAGAGACCCAGTACTTC
15	TRBV9	NA	NA	TRBJ1-1	CASSVGEGLWTEAFF	TGTGCCAGCAGCGTAGGGGAGGGGTTGTGGACTGAAGCTTTCTTT
17	TRBV11-3	once	TRBD1	TRBJ2-1	CASSFLIRDRGPDEQFF	TGTGCCAGCAGCTTCCTTATCCGGGACAGGGGCCCGGATGAGCAGTTCTTC
12	TRBV29-1	NA	NA	TRBJ1-1	CSGEGVGGEAFF	TGCAGCGGCGAGGGTGTGGGGGGTGAAGCTTTCTTT
10	TRBV23-1	NA	NA	TRBJ1-1	CASSRARAFF	TGCGCCAGCAGTCGAGCGAGGGCTTTCTTT
13	TRBV19	NA	TRBD1	TRBJ2-3	CASSTQGADTQYF	TGTGCCAGTAGTACCCAGGGGGCAGATACGCAGTATTTT
15	TRBV15	NA	NA	TRBJ1-1	CATSRAIAVNTEAFF	TGTGCCACCAGCAGAGCTATTGCGGTGAACACTGAAGCTTTCTTT
17	TRBV7-6	NA	TRBD2	TRBJ2-1	CASSLGLAGASYNEQFF	TGTGCCAGCAGCTTGGGACTAGCGGGGGCCTCCTACAATGAGCAGTTCTTC
17	TRBV5-5	NA	TRBD1	TRBJ2-3	CASSPIRRTGGTDTQYF	TGTGCCAGCAGCCCCATTCGTCGGACAGGGGGCACAGATACGCAGTATTTT
15	TRBV6-5	NA	TRBD1	TRBJ2-1	CASSSRGSGYNEQFF	TGTGCCAGCAGCTCCAGGGGGAGCGGCTACAATGAGCAGTTCTTC
15	TRBV7-2	NA	TRBD1	TRBJ1-2	CASSRDRGSVYGYTF	TGTGCCAGCAGCCGGGACAGGGGGAGTGTCTATGGCTACACCTTC
13	TRBV29-1	NA	TRBD1	TRBJ1-1	CSVERTGDTEAFF	TGCAGCGTTGAACGGACAGGGGACACTGAAGCTTTCTTT
15	TRBV5-1	NA	NA	TRBJ2-5	CASSLRGGKLETQYF	TGCGCCAGCAGCTTGAGGGGCGGGAAACTAGAGACCCAGTACTTC
16	TRBV6-1	NA	TRBD1	TRBJ2-2	CASSEQRTGITGELFF	TGTGCCAGCAGTGAGCAGAGGACAGGGATCACCGGGGAGCTGTTTTTT
13	TRBV5-1	NA	TRBD1	TRBJ1-2	CASSVGQAGGYTF	TGCGCCAGCAGCGTGGGACAGGCCGGGGGCTACACCTTC
12	TRBV7-2	NA	NA	TRBJ2-3	CASSSAGNTQYF	TGTGCCAGCAGCAGTGCGGGGAATACGCAGTATTTT
16	TRBV4-1	few	NA	TRBJ1-3	CASSQDVGPSGNTIYF	TGCGCCAGCAGCCAAGATGTGGGGCCCTCTGGAAACACCATATATTTT
18	TRBV19	once	TRBD2	TRBJ2-3	CASSFSPSGSPWADTQYF	TGTGCCAGTAGTTTCTCCCCTAGCGGGAGCCCCTGGGCAGATACGCAGTATTTT
15	TRBV11-2	NA	NA	TRBJ1-5	CASSLEQGPNQPQHF	TGTGCCAGCAGCTTAGAACAGGGTCCCAATCAGCCCCAGCATTTT
16	TRBV5-1	NA	TRBD2	TRBJ2-1	CASSWGLAGGENEQFF	TGCGCCAGCAGCTGGGGACTAGCGGGAGGTGAGAATGAGCAGTTCTTC
15	TRBV7-2	NA	NA	TRBJ1-5	CASSLEDSSNQPQHF	TGTGCCAGCAGCCTCGAAGACAGTAGCAATCAGCCCCAGCATTTT
15	TRBV4-3	NA	TRBD1	TRBJ1-5	CASSQGTGEEQPQHF	TGCGCCAGCAGCCAAGGGACAGGGGAGGAGCAGCCCCAGCATTTT
12	TRBV23-1	NA	TRBD1	TRBJ1-1	CASHRDRVRAFF	TGCGCGAGCCACCGGGACAGGGTAAGAGCTTTCTTT
15	TRBV9	NA	TRBD2	TRBJ2-1	CASRASGRGDGEQFF	TGTGCCAGCAGAGCTAGCGGGAGGGGGGATGGTGAGCAGTTCTTC
17	TRBV14	NA	TRBD2	TRBJ2-7	CASSQPLAGGPSYEQYF	TGTGCCAGCAGCCAGCCCCTAGCGGGGGGCCCCTCCTACGAGCAGTACTTC
14	TRBV2	NA	NA	TRBJ1-1	CASSEQGSFTEAFF	TGTGCCAGCAGTGAACAGGGGTCCTTCACTGAAGCTTTCTTT
15	TRBV9	NA	TRBD1	TRBJ1-2	CASSEGTGYNYGYTF	TGTGCCAGCAGCGAGGGGACAGGATACAACTATGGCTACACCTTC
15	TRBV7-2	once	NA	TRBJ1-2	CASSTLYRDDYGYTF	TGTGCCAGCAGCACTCTCTACAGGGATGACTATGGCTACACCTTC
14	TRBV29-1	NA	TRBD1	TRBJ2-7	CSALRDRGAYEQYF	TGCAGCGCCCTCAGGGACAGGGGTGCCTACGAGCAGTACTTC
15	TRBV9	NA	TRBD2	TRBJ2-5	CASSALLAGQETQYF	TGTGCCAGCAGCGCCTTACTAGCGGGGCAAGAGACCCAGTACTTC
17	TRBV6-1	NA	TRBD2	TRBJ2-7	CASSDPASGSGAYEQYF	TGTGCCAGCAGTGACCCGGCTAGCGGGAGTGGTGCCTACGAGCAGTACTTC
15	TRBV18	NA	TRBD1	TRBJ1-5	CASSPGQGTNQPQHF	TGTGCCAGCTCACCAGGACAGGGGACCAATCAGCCCCAGCATTTT
12	TRBV30	NA	NA	TRBJ2-1	CAWDQGGSEQFF	TGTGCCTGGGACCAGGGGGGCAGTGAGCAGTTCTTC
15	TRBV27	NA	NA	TRBJ1-1	CASSLLGQGNTEAFF	TGTGCCAGCAGCCTCCTGGGGCAGGGGAACACTGAAGCTTTCTTT
15	TRBV27	NA	TRBD1	TRBJ1-1	CASSQNRGQWAEAFF	TGTGCCAGCAGCCAAAACAGGGGGCAATGGGCTGAAGCTTTCTTT
15	TRBV5-6	few	NA	TRBJ2-2	CASSPDGTRAGELFF	TGTGCCAGCAGTCCCGACGGTACTAGGGCCGGGGAGCTGTTTTTT
16	TRBV18	few	TRBD2	TRBJ2-2	CASSPTSGGNTGELFF	TGTGCCAGCTCACCAACGAGCGGGGGGAACACCGGGGAGCTGTTTTTT
18	TRBV25-1	NA	NA	TRBJ2-5	CASSDKSRWVGGQETQYF	TGTGCCAGCAGTGATAAAAGTCGGTGGGTAGGCGGACAAGAGACCCAGTACTTC
17	TRBV5-1	NA	TRBD1	TRBJ1-3	CASSLTGTGASGNTIYF	TGCGCCAGCAGCTTAACCGGGACAGGGGCCTCTGGAAACACCATATATTTT
14	TRBV30	NA	TRBD1	TRBJ1-2	CAWRGTATNYGYTF	TGTGCCTGGAGGGGGACAGCTACTAACTATGGCTACACCTTC
15	TRBV5-1	once	TRBD2	TRBJ2-5	CASSLALAGGETQYF	TGCGCCAGCAGCTTGGCGCTAGCGGGGGGAGAGACCCAGTACTTC
18	TRBV19	NA	TRBD2	TRBJ2-5	CASSIEASGGARRETQYF	TGTGCCAGTAGTATAGAAGCTAGCGGGGGGGCTAGACGAGAGACCCAGTACTTC
16	TRBV27	NA	NA	TRBJ2-3	CASSLSGGIGTDTQYF	TGTGCCAGCAGTTTATCAGGCGGGATTGGCACAGATACGCAGTATTTT
13	TRBV10-3	NA	TRBD2	TRBJ2-7	CAAQASGTYEQYF	TGTGCCGCCCAGGCTAGCGGAACCTACGAGCAGTACTTC